One sample yielded the 14 T cell receptor beta chains listed below, sequenced in a study of response to subunit inactivated influenza vaccine. Each CDR3 protein is one row after TCRdb ran MiXCR on the RT-PCR reads. The repertoire holds hundreds of thousands of distinct CDR3 sequences, with 15% to 17% as singletons. Sample: PBMCs from blood, taken about 12 days after vaccination. These receptor sequences come from a man in his fifties or sixties who received an inactivated influenza vaccine.

The chain combines TRBV5-5 with TRBJ1-4; D is ambiguous. Germline values: CDR1 SGHKS, CDR2 YYEKEE (reference sequence). The CDR3 sequence is 16 residues long. V shed 0 bases and J shed 3 bases, with 12 bases lying between them. The CDR3 sequence is CASSLGHHRSNEKLFF. In DNA form, the CDR3 reads TGTGCCAGCAGCTTGGGGCACCATCGGTCTAATGAAAAACTGTTTTTT.

This clonotype was counted between two and nine times. V is TRBV7-2 and J is TRBJ2-1; unclear D gene. The length of the CDR3 is 13 residues. V lost 5 bases to trimming and J lost 8 bases, with 13 bases between them. Germline values: CDR1 SGHTA, CDR2 FQGNSA. The DNA of the CDR3 is TGTGCCAGCAGCCTTGACCCCAAGCATGAGCAGTTCTTC. Translating it yields CASSLDPKHEQFF. Supplemented by reference TRBV7-2 and TRBJ2-1, the full variable domain reads GAGVSQSPSNKVTEKGKDVELRCDPISGHTALYWYRQSLGQGLEFLIYFQGNSAPDKSGLPSDRFSAERTGGSVSTLTIQRTQQEDSAVYLCASSLDPKHEQFFGPGTRLTVL.

The chain has TRBV4-1 and TRBJ2-1, with TRBD2 matching over 7 bases. CDR3 size: 16 residues. Germline CDR1 is MGHRA and CDR2 is YSYEKL. Trimming removed 1 base from V and 8 bases from J; junction bases left unmatched: 11. The CDR3 nucleotides read TGCGCCAGCAGCCAAGTAGATGCGGGGGTGGGCGATGAGCAGTTCTTC. Protein sequence: CASSQVDAGVGDEQFF.

The chain links TRBV29-1 to TRBJ1-4; maybe TRBD1 (5 bases). The CDR3 has 13 amino acids. Trimming removed 3 bases at V and 8 bases at J, with 13 bases between. Germline CDR1 SQVTM, CDR2 ANQGSEA. CDR3 DNA: TGCAGCGTTGATCGGGGGATCGGGGAAAAACTGTTTTTT. Amino acids: CSVDRGIGEKLFF.

The rearrangement joins TRBV20-1 to TRBJ1-5; D possibly corresponds to TRBD1 (6 bases). The germline V gene has CDR1 DFQATT and CDR2 SNEGSKA (reference sequence). Trimming shortened V by 6 bases and J by 1 base, and 16 bases separated the two germline ends. The CDR3 consists of 15 residues. The CDR3 here is CSAARRGQSNQPQHF. The CDR3 DNA reads TGCAGTGCAGCAAGGCGGGGGCAGAGCAATCAGCCCCAGCATTTT.

This chain links TRBV29-1 with TRBJ2-7; D is possibly TRBD1 (5 bases). Per the germline V gene, CDR1 is SQVTM and CDR2 is ANQGSEA. The CDR3 runs 12 residues. The germline V and J ends were trimmed by 6 bases and 0 bases, with 9 bases remaining between them. CDR3 sequence reads: CSVIDSSYEQYF. CDR3 DNA sequence: TGCAGCGTGATCGACAGCTCCTACGAGCAGTACTTC.

This clonotype was observed a few times. The chain recombines TRBV5-1 with TRBJ2-1; 10 nucleotides align to TRBD2. Germline CDR1 SGHRS, CDR2 YFSETQ. The ends lost 3 bases at V and 2 bases at J; junction bases unmatched: 5. The length of the CDR3 is 16 residues. In DNA form, the CDR3 reads TGCGCCAGCAGCTCTCCAGCGGGAGGGCCCTACAATGAGCAGTTCTTC. Translating it yields CASSSPAGGPYNEQFF.

The table lists this clonotype with a few counts. The genes are TRBV6-1 and TRBJ2-1, with D possibly called TRBD1 or TRBD2 (5 bases each). Between the trimmed V and J ends, which lost 7 bases and 2 bases, there was a span of 12 bases. From germline, CDR1 is MNHNS and CDR2 SASEGT. This CDR3 comprises 14 residues. Written as DNA, the CDR3 is TGTGCCAGCACCAGGGACGGGACCTACAATGAGCAGTTCTTC. Protein sequence: CASTRDGTYNEQFF.

This clonotype was recorded a few times. This chain joins TRBV7-2 and TRBJ2-2; D is unresolved. Deletions cut 3 bases from V and 1 base from J, with 12 bases between. This CDR3 has 16 amino acids. Germline CDR1 SGHTA, CDR2 FQGNSA. The CDR3 here is CASSFTRRLNTGELFF. CDR3 coding DNA: TGTGCCAGCAGCTTCACGAGGCGACTGAACACCGGGGAGCTGTTTTTT.

This clonotype was seen only a few times. V and J are TRBV10-3 and TRBJ2-2; maybe TRBD1 (6 bases). CDR1 and CDR2 from the germline V gene are ENHRY and SYGVKD. This CDR3 is built from 12 residues. V lost 4 bases, J lost 6 bases, and 6 bases lay in between. CDR3 sequence (DNA): TGTGCCATCAGTGCAGGGGCCGGGGAGCTGTTTTTT. Amino acid sequence: CAISAGAGELFF.

This clonotype was seen more than once but under ten times. The chain links TRBV25-1 to TRBJ2-2; 10 bases fit TRBD1. From germline, CDR1 is MGHDK and CDR2 SYGVNS. CDR3 size: 15 residues. Trimming at V came to 5 bases and at J to 3 bases, leaving 3 bases not matched to a gene. The CDR3 nucleotides read TGTGCCAGCAGTAGACAGGGGGCGGACACCGGGGAGCTGTTTTTT. This sequence encodes CASSRQGADTGELFF.

This clonotype was counted a few times. The chain couples TRBV5-6 to TRBJ2-6; D call uncertain. The CDR3 runs to 14 residues. Germline CDR1 SGHDT, CDR2 YYEEEE. V dropped 4 bases and J dropped 2 bases, with 7 bases sitting between them. The CDR3 DNA reads as TGTGCCAGCAGCCGCTCCCCTGGGGCCAACGTCCTGACTTTC. This encodes CASSRSPGANVLTF.

DNA of the CDR3: TGTGCCAGCAGCGTAATCCGGGAGCCCGCCGGGGAGCTGTTTTTT. It codes for CASSVIREPAGELFF. The rearrangement uses TRBV9 and TRBJ2-2, with D tentatively TRBD2 (6 bases). This CDR3 is 15 amino acids long. Germline V gene data show CDR1 as SGDLS and CDR2 as YYNGEE. The germline V and J ends were trimmed by 1 base and 6 bases, with 13 bases remaining between them.

This clonotype was detected a few times. This rearrangement joins TRBV6-5 to TRBJ2-7, with D tentatively TRBD2 (6 bases). CDR1 is MNHEY, CDR2 SVGAGI, per germline. This CDR3 is 14 amino acids long. V was cut by 1 base and J by 1 base, with 8 bases left in between. The CDR3 DNA reads as TGTGCCAGCAGTTACTTCGGGGGTTCCTACGAGCAGTACTTC. It encodes CASSYFGGSYEQYF.